This T cell receptor (beta chain) was identified during a study of shared clonotypes between healthy human individuals. Clones were sequenced by immunoSEQ multiplex PCR, and TCRdb holds only the in-frame ones, with some missing. The sample includes around 1.1 million clones, 77% of them seen just once. Study observations and caveats: In this cohort, only blood was sampled, and tissue repertoires likely differ.

Germline loops: CDR1 SGHNT, CDR2 YENEEA. CDR3 length: 15 residues. V was pared by 5 bases and J by 2 bases, with 9 bases of the junction left unmatched. In its sample, this clone was seen a few times. Its target is not known. This TCR derives from a man between 18 and 35 years old in good health. Some clones in this sample may be carry-over from other donors' samples. The specimen sequenced was memory CD4+ T cells from PBMCs. Subset indicated: CD45RA-negative fraction. V gene TRBV11-3 combines with J gene TRBJ2-7, with 7 bases matching TRBD2. CDR3 residues: CASSPGAGVTYEQYF. The CDR3 nucleotides are TGTGCCAGCAGCCCTGGGGCGGGAGTCACCTACGAGCAGTACTTC. The full variable domain, completed using reference TRBV11-3 and TRBJ2-7, is EAGVVQSPRYKIIEKKQPVAFWCNPISGHNTLYWYLQNLGQGPELLIRYENEEAVDDSQLPKDRFSAERLKGVDSTLKIQPAELGDSAVYLCASSPGAGVTYEQYFGPGTRLTVT.